This T cell receptor beta chain derives from a study of cytomegalovirus exposure and HLA in healthy donors. Trimming pared 1 base from V and 4 bases from J, leaving 8 bases between. This CDR3 has 13 amino acids. CDR1 is SGDLS, CDR2 YYNGEE, per germline. The PCR was carried out with 60 Vbeta primers and 13 Jbeta primers. The data were produced by immunoSEQ multiplex PCR, yet TCRdb's version contains in-frame clones alone and is incomplete. The sample consists of over 100,000 clones, roughly 63% of them appearing once. Material for sequencing was PBMCs. This sequence was found in a woman in her seventies in good health and CMV-seropositive. The chain carries TRBV9 and TRBJ1-1; D remains unclear. CDR3 protein: CASSVSGSTEAFF. For the CDR3, the DNA is TGTGCCAGCAGCGTATCCGGGAGCACTGAAGCTTTCTTT.